This is a list of T cell receptor beta chains from one sample in a study of cytomegalovirus exposure and HLA in healthy donors. TCRdb keeps only in-frame clones here, not all; method: immunoSEQ multiplex PCR. Altogether roughly 120,000 clones are present, around 86% being singletons, with the ten largest covering 1.5% to 2%. The sequenced sample was PBMCs. The receptors here all came from a man aged 40-50 years in good health and CMV-seronegative. CDR3s include the opening cysteine and the closing phenylalanine or tryptophan.

J,V,CDR3
TRBJ1-4,TRBV28,CASSLTGWEKLFF
TRBJ1-6,TRBV5-1,CASSLDTPGGSPLHF
TRBJ1-5,TRBV5-1,CASSGEGGNQPQHF
TRBJ1-3,TRBV5-4,CASSLIDGNTIYF
TRBJ2-2,TRBV29-1,CSASGGELFF
TRBJ1-2,TRBV5-4,CASSLAGTYGYTF
TRBJ1-2,TRBV28,CASSLSGTGIFGYTF
TRBJ2-5,TRBV19,CASSADRGVFPETQYF
TRBJ1-2,TRBV2,CASREYRRGYTF
TRBJ2-1,TRBV5-6,CASSLVGSSAGAHEQFF
TRBJ1-4,TRBV2,CASSQGATNEKLFF
TRBJ1-3,TRBV6-5,CASSYSRPSSGNTIYF
TRBJ1-6,TRBV10-3,CAISEFPGTNNSPLHF
TRBJ1-2,TRBV28,CASRTTGYGYTF
TRBJ2-3,TRBV28,CASSFGLGRDFLTDTQYF
TRBJ2-1,TRBV6-4,CASSNQGNEQFF
TRBJ2-5,TRBV2,CASTSSAETQYF
TRBJ2-3,TRBV5-1,CASSMGQSTDTQYF
TRBJ2-2,TRBV6-4,CATTKNAGTGELFF
TRBJ2-7,TRBV9,CASSVGWQGGYEQYF
TRBJ2-7,TRBV5-6,CASSLRDRNYEQYF
TRBJ1-1,TRBV30,CAWSRQGITEAFF
TRBJ1-4,TRBV7-9,CASSLTGGVNEKLFF
TRBJ1-1,TRBV15,CATSRGTEALLFF